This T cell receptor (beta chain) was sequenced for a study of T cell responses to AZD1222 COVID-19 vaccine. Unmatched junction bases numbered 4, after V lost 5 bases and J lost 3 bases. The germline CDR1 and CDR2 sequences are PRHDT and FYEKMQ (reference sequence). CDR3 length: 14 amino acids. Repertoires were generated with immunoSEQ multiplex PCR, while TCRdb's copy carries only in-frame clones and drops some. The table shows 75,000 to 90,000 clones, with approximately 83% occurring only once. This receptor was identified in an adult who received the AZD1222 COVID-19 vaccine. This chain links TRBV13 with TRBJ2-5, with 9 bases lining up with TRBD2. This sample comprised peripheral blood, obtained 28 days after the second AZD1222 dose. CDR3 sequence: CASSNKREEETQYF. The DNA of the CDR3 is TGTGCCAGCAGCAATAAGCGGGAGGAAGAGACCCAGTACTTC. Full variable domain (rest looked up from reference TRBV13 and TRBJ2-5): AAGVIQSPRHLIKEKRETATLKCYPIPRHDTVYWYQQGPGQDPQFLISFYEKMQSDKGSIPDRFSAQQFSDYHSELNMSSLELGDSALYFCASSNKREEETQYFGPGTRLLVL.